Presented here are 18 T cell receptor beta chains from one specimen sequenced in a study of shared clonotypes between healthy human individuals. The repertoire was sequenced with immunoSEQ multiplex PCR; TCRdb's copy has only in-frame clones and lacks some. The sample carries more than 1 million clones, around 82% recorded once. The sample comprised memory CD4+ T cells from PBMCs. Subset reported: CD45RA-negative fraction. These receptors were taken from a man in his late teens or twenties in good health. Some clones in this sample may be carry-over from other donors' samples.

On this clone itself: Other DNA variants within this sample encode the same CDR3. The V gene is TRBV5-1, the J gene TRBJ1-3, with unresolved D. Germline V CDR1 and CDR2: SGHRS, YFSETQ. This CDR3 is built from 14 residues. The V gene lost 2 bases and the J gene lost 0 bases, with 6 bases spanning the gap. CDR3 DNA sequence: TGCGCCAGCAGCTTTGAGGGCTCTGGAAACACCATATATTTT. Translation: CASSFEGSGNTIYF.

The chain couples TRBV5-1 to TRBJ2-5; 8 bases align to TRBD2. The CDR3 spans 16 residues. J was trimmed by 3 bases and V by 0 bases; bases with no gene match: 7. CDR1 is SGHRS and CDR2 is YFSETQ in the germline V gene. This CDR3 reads CASSLGTSGFKETQYF. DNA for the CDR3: TGCGCCAGCAGCTTGGGTACTAGCGGATTCAAAGAGACCCAGTACTTC.

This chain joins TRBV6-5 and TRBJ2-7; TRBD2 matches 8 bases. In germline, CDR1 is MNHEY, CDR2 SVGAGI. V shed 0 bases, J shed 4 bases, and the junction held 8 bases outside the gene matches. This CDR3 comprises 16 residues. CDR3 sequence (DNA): TGTGCCAGCAGTTACTCGACGGGAGGGCCCTCTTACGAGCAGTACTTC. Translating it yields CASSYSTGGPSYEQYF.

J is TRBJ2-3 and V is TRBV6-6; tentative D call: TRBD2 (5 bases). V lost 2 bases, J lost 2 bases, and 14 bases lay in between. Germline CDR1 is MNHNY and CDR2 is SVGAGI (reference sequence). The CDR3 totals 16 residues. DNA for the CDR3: TGTGCCAGCAGTTACGCGGCGGGTCGTTCCACAGATACGCAGTATTTT. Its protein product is CASSYAAGRSTDTQYF.

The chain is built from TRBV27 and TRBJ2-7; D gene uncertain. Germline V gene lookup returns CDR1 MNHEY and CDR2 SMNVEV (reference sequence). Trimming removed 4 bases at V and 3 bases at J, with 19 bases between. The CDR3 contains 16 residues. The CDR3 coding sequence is TGTGCCAGCAGTTCCCAATATTCCAGGCTTAACTACGAGCAGTACTTC. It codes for CASSSQYSRLNYEQYF.

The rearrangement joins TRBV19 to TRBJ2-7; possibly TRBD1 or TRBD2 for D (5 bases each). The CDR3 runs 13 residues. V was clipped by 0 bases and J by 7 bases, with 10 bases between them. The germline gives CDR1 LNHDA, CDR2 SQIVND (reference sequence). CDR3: CASSIDGTREQYF. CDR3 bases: TGTGCCAGTAGTATAGATGGGACGAGGGAGCAGTACTTC.

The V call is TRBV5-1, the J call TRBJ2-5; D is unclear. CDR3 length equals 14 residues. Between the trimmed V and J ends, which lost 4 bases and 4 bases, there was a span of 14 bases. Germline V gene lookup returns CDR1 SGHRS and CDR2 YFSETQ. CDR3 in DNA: TGCGCCAGCAGCCCGGCGGTATTGGGAGAGACCCAGTACTTC. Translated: CASSPAVLGETQYF.

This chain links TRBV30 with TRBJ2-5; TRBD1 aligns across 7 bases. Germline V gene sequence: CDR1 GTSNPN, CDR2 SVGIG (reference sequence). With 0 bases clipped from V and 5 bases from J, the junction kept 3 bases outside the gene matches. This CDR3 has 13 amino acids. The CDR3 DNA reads TGTGCCTGGAGTGTACAGGGGCCGGAGACCCAGTACTTC. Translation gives CAWSVQGPETQYF.

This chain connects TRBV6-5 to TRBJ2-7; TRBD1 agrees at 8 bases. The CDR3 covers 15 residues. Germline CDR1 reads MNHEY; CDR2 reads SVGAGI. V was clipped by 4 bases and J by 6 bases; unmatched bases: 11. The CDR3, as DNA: TGTGCCAGCAGTTCCCGGACAGGGCCCGGCGGCGAGCAGTACTTC. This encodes CASSSRTGPGGEQYF.

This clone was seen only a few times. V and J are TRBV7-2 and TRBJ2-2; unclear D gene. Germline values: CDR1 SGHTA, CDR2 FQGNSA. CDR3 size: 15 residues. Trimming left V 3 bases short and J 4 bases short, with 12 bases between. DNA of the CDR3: TGTGCCAGCAGCTTTTATGGAGTGGGCACCGGGGAGCTGTTTTTT. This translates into CASSFYGVGTGELFF.

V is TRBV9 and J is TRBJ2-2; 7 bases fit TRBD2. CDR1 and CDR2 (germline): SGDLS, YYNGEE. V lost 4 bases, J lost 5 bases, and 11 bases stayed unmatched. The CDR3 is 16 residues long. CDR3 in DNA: TGTGCCAGCAGCAGCGGGATCTTCCTGGGAACCGGGGAGCTGTTTTTT. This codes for CASSSGIFLGTGELFF. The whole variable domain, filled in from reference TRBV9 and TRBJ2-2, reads DSGVTQTPKHLITATGQRVTLRCSPRSGDLSVYWYQQSLDQGLQFLIQYYNGEERAKGNILERFSAQQFPDLHSELNLSSLELGDSALYFCASSSGIFLGTGELFFGEGSRLTVL.

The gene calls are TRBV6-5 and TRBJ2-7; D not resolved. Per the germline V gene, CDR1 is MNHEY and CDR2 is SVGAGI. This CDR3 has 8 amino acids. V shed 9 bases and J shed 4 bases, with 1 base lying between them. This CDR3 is CARYEQYF. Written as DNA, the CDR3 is TGTGCCAGGTACGAGCAGTACTTC.

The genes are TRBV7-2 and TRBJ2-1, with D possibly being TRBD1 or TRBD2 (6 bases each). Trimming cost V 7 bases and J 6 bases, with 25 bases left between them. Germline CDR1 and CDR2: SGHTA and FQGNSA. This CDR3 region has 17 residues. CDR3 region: CASNQRGPALGGNEQFF. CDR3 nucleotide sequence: TGTGCCAGCAACCAACGGGGGCCGGCCCTTGGTGGCAATGAGCAGTTCTTC. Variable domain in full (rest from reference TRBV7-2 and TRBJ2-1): GAGVSQSPSNKVTEKGKDVELRCDPISGHTALYWYRQSLGQGLEFLIYFQGNSAPDKSGLPSDRFSAERTGGSVSTLTIQRTQQEDSAVYLCASNQRGPALGGNEQFFGPGTRLTVL.

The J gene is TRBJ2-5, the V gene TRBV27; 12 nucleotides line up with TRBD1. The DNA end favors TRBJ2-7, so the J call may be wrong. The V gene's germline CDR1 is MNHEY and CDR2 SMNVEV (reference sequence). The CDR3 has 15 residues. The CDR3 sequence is CASSLRDRGHYEQYF. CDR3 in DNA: TGTGCCAGCAGTTTGAGGGACAGGGGGCATTACGAGCAGTACTTC.

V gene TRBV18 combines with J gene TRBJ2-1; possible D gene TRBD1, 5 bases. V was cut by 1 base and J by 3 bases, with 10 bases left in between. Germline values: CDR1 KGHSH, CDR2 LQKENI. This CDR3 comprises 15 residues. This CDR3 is CASSPLAGHYNEQFF. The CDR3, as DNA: TGTGCCAGCTCACCACTCGCCGGACACTACAATGAGCAGTTCTTC.

CDR3 loop: CASSSTGSQYF. In DNA, the CDR3 is TGTGCCAGCAGCTCCACGGGGTCCCAGTACTTC. V and J are TRBV7-9 and TRBJ2-5; a weak D match, TRBD2 (5 bases). Germline V gene lookup returns CDR1 SEHNR and CDR2 FQNEAQ (reference sequence). The V gene lost 4 bases and the J gene lost 9 bases, with 9 bases spanning the gap. The CDR3 runs 11 residues.

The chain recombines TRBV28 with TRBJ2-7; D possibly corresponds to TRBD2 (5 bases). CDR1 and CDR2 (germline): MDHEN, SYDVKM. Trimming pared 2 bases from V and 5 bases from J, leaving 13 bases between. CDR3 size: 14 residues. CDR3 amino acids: CASSLPGISNEQYF. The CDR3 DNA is TGTGCCAGCAGTTTACCGGGGATCTCGAACGAGCAGTACTTC.

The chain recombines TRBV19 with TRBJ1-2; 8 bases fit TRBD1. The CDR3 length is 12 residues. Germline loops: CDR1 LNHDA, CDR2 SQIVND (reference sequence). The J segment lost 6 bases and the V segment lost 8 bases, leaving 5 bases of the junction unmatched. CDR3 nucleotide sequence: TGTGCCAGTGAGGACAGGGTTCATGGCTACACCTTC. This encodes CASEDRVHGYTF.